This is a list of T cell receptor beta chains from one sample in a study of control samples from healthy donors and cancer patients. Here immunoSEQ multiplex PCR was the method, and the copy in TCRdb shows in-frame clones only, minus some. The profile shows 170,000 or so clones, about 93% of them singletons. The material sequenced was blood. These receptors came from a young man in good health. Each CDR3 is given with its conserved first and last residue. The D gene is left open where the match is weak. For some rows the clone size is stated as once, few or many, or as a class when expanded; others skip it.

length,J,size,V,D,DNA,CDR3
14,TRBJ1-4,.,TRBV30,TRBD1,TGTGCCTGGGGGCTCGAGGGCTCAGGGGGAAAACTGTTTTTT,CAWGLEGSGGKLFF
14,TRBJ2-2,.,TRBV3-1/TRBV3-2,TRBD2,TGTGCCAGCAGTCTAGCGGGGAACACCGGGGAGCTGTTTTTT,CASSLAGNTGELFF
16,TRBJ1-1,.,TRBV30,.,TGTGCCTGGAGTGGGGGGCTATCCGGGGCGGACACTGAAGCTTTCTTT,CAWSGGLSGADTEAFF
15,TRBJ1-2,.,TRBV9,.,TGTGCCAGCAGTTGGGGGAGGGAGGATATTTATGGCTACACCTTC,CASSWGREDIYGYTF
17,TRBJ2-2,.,TRBV28,.,TGTGCCAGCAGTACCCCCGGGACGAACTCGAACACCGGGGAGCTGTTTTTT,CASSTPGTNSNTGELFF
14,TRBJ1-4,.,TRBV12-5,.,TGTGCTAGTGGACGAGGGGACAATGGTGAAAAACTGTTTTTT,CASGRGDNGEKLFF
16,TRBJ2-1,.,TRBV19,TRBD1,TGTGCCAGTAGTACCGGGGACAGGAGGGTAGTAAGTGAGCAGTTCTTC,CASSTGDRRVVSEQFF
16,TRBJ2-7,.,TRBV7-2,TRBD2,TGTGCCAGCAGCTTAGCGTCGGGACTAGCGGGGGGGCAGCAGTACTTC,CASSLASGLAGGQQYF
14,TRBJ2-2,.,TRBV12-5,.,TGTGCTAGTAGAATAGCTTCGAACACCGGGGAGCTGTTTTTT,CASRIASNTGELFF
12,TRBJ2-7,.,TRBV3-1/TRBV3-2,.,TGTGCCAGCAGCCAAACGACGGGCGAGCAGTACTTC,CASSQTTGEQYF
15,TRBJ2-5,.,TRBV2,TRBD2,TGTGCCAGCAGCTACCTAGCGGGGGGCGAAGAGACCCAGTACTTC,CASSYLAGGEETQYF
12,TRBJ2-2,.,TRBV6-5,.,TGTGCCAGCAGTCGACAGACCGGGGAGCTGTTTTTT,CASSRQTGELFF
13,TRBJ2-5,.,TRBV19,.,TGTGCCAGTAGTCTGACCCTCCAAGAGACCCAGTACTTC,CASSLTLQETQYF
15,TRBJ2-2,.,TRBV5-1,TRBD2,TGCGCCAGCAGCTTCGCGGGGGGGCCCACCGGGGAGCTGTTTTTT,CASSFAGGPTGELFF
14,TRBJ2-3,.,TRBV29-1,TRBD2,TGCAGCGTCGCCCAGCGGGGGGGCACAGATACGCAGTATTTT,CSVAQRGGTDTQYF
13,TRBJ1-1,.,TRBV28,.,TGTGCCAGCACCCGGGCCGGAAACACTGAAGCTTTCTTT,CASTRAGNTEAFF
15,TRBJ1-1,.,TRBV9,TRBD1,TGTGCCAGCAGCGACACGGGACAGGGATACACTGAAGCTTTCTTT,CASSDTGQGYTEAFF
12,TRBJ2-2,.,TRBV19,TRBD1,TGTGCCACCGACAGGGCAACCGGGGAGCTGTTTTTT,CATDRATGELFF
13,TRBJ2-5,.,TRBV5-4,.,TGTGCCAGCGGATGGGGGCTAGATGGGACCCAGTACTTC,CASGWGLDGTQYF
16,TRBJ1-4,.,TRBV6-1,.,TGTGCCAGCAGTGACATCCTCGGTTCGGGTAATGAAAAACTGTTTTTT,CASSDILGSGNEKLFF
12,TRBJ2-7,.,TRBV28,TRBD1,TGTGCCAGCAGTTCCAGGGGGCACGAGCAGTACTTC,CASSSRGHEQYF
15,TRBJ1-1,.,TRBV6-5,.,TGTGCCAGCACCAATATATTGGACGGTAACACTGAAGCTTTCTTT,CASTNILDGNTEAFF
16,TRBJ1-1,.,TRBV30,TRBD1,TGTGCCTGGAGTGAGTGGGACAGACTAAACAACACTGAAGCTTTCTTT,CAWSEWDRLNNTEAFF
14,TRBJ1-1,.,TRBV2,TRBD1,TGTGCCAGCAGTATAGGGGGCGTAGAGACTGAAGCTTTCTTT,CASSIGGVETEAFF
14,TRBJ1-1,.,TRBV6-4,.,TGTGCCAGCAGTGTTGACAGGTTGAACACTGAAGCTTTCTTT,CASSVDRLNTEAFF
14,TRBJ1-4,.,TRBV7-9,TRBD1,TGTGCCAGCAGCCCGCGACAGGGGCAGGAAAAACTGTTTTTT,CASSPRQGQEKLFF
12,TRBJ2-5,.,TRBV12-3/TRBV12-4,.,TGTGCCAGCAGTTTGATCCAAGAGACCCAGTACTTC,CASSLIQETQYF
15,TRBJ2-7,.,TRBV28,TRBD1,TGTGCCAGCAGTCCGACGGGACAGAGCTCCTACGAGCAGTACTTC,CASSPTGQSSYEQYF
14,TRBJ1-4,.,TRBV29-1,TRBD1,TGCAGCGTTGGAGAGGGACAGTCTAATGAAAAACTGTTTTTT,CSVGEGQSNEKLFF
14,TRBJ2-7,.,TRBV5-5,TRBD1,TGTGCCAGCAGCTACCGGGACAGGGTAAACGAGCAGTACTTC,CASSYRDRVNEQYF
13,TRBJ1-1,once,TRBV12-3/TRBV12-4,.,TGTGCCAGTAGTTCCAGGGAGAACACTGAAGCTTTCTTT,CASSSRENTEAFF
14,TRBJ2-7,.,TRBV5-1,.,TGCGCCAGCAGCTTGGAGGTACCCTCCTACGAGCAGTACTTC,CASSLEVPSYEQYF
13,TRBJ1-2,.,TRBV27,.,TGTGCCAGCAGTGGTCAGGATGGGTATGGCTACACCTTC,CASSGQDGYGYTF
14,TRBJ1-5,.,TRBV5-5,.,TGTGCCAGCAGCTTTACAGATAGCAATCAGCCCCAGCATTTT,CASSFTDSNQPQHF
16,TRBJ2-7,.,TRBV6-5,TRBD1,TGTGCCAGCAGTTACCTACCGGGACAGGGGGCGGGAGAGCAGTACTTC,CASSYLPGQGAGEQYF
13,TRBJ1-2,few,TRBV2,.,TGTGCCAGCATCCAAGACGGAAACTATGGCTACACCTTC,CASIQDGNYGYTF
16,TRBJ2-2,once,TRBV25-1,.,TGTGCCAGCAGGCCTTCGGGACGAACGAACACCGGGGAGCTGTTTTTT,CASRPSGRTNTGELFF
15,TRBJ2-2,.,TRBV19,.,TGTGCCAGTAGTGGGGGCTATGGGGCGTTCGGGGAGCTGTTTTTT,CASSGGYGAFGELFF
12,TRBJ1-6,.,TRBV2,TRBD1,TGTGCCAGCAGAGGACAGGAGGGACCCCTCCACTTT,CASRGQEGPLHF
18,TRBJ2-3,.,TRBV14,TRBD2,TGTGCCAGCAGCCAAGAAAAGCGGGGGGGTTTCTGGCCAGGTACGCAGTATTTT,CASSQEKRGGFWPGTQYF